One TCR beta chain is described in this entry. Antigen unknown. The source of the sample is a study of cytomegalovirus exposure and HLA in healthy donors. At the level of the study: From donors who were HLA-typed, an early data release held 80 million or so unique TCRs. Findings and caveats of the study: Specificity of three CMV-associated chains for CMV antigens was verified in vitro. Using a false discovery rate of 0.05, a later analysis showed that approximately 17,000 TCR beta sequences were associated with HLA alleles.

Germline V gene data show CDR1 as SQVTM and CDR2 as ANQGSEA. Trimming cost V 1 base and J 3 bases; bases outside gene matches: 13. The CDR3 totals 17 residues. Nominal health characterized the donors when sampled, though unrecorded immune exposures were likely. 13 Jbeta primers and 60 Vbeta primers were used for the PCR. The table came from immunoSEQ multiplex PCR; TCRdb's copy has only in-frame clones and leaves some out. This table holds roughly 100,000 clones, around 75% found once. The origin of this receptor is a man aged 35 to 55 in good health and CMV-seronegative. This chain links TRBV29-1 with TRBJ2-7; 9 bases map to TRBD1. The sequencing input was PBMCs. The DNA for the CDR3 is TGCAGCGTTGAAGGGGATTCGGGACAGGGTTTTGGCTACGAGCAGTACTTC. It encodes CSVEGDSGQGFGYEQYF.